The clone carrying this T cell receptor beta chain has only one observation. What it binds is unknown. Sequencing used immunoSEQ multiplex PCR; TCRdb keeps in-frame clones, though not all of them. The sample comprises more than 35,000 clones, 86% of which are singletons, and 2.4% rests with the top ten. The sample belongs to a study of OX40 agonist ivuxolimab in advanced cancers. Study context: Ivuxolimab was administered intravenously to patients at 0.01 to 10 mg/kg every 2 weeks.

The CDR3 consists of 16 residues. The V and J ends lost 5 bases and 0 bases, in that order; junction bases with no gene match: 6. The germline V gene encodes CDR1 SGHTA and CDR2 FQGNSA. The study, taken as a whole, reports: Among the lowest peripheral clonal expansion occurred in 0.1-3.0 mg/kg partial responders.

Patients with autoimmune history or systemic immunosuppression were excluded. This sample comprised CD4+ or CD8+ T cells sorted from blood, obtained in a trial of the OX40 agonist ivuxolimab. The source of this sequence is an adult with an advanced solid tumor such as melanoma, head and neck, liver or kidney cancer. The V gene is TRBV7-2, the J gene TRBJ1-4; 7 positions match TRBD1. This CDR3 reads CASSATGTATNEKLFF. DNA of the CDR3: TGTGCCAGCAGCGCAACAGGGACAGCAACTAATGAAAAACTGTTTTTT.